The rows below give T cell receptor beta chains drawn from one sample of a study of cytomegalovirus exposure and HLA in healthy donors. Some clones are missing from TCRdb's copy, which holds only in-frame ones; the method was immunoSEQ multiplex PCR. The sample carries around 71,000 clones, about 94% recorded once. The sequencing sample was made of PBMCs. These receptors were collected from a man aged 18 to 30 in good health and CMV-seropositive. CDR3s include the opening cysteine and the closing phenylalanine or tryptophan.

J	V	CDR3
TRBJ2-7	TRBV30	CAWSGLADTSYEQYF
TRBJ1-1	TRBV5-1	CASSSQGAEAFF
TRBJ1-2	TRBV6-5	CASSYSSYRINYGYTF
TRBJ2-2	TRBV29-1	CSVEGQGADGELFF
TRBJ2-1	TRBV11-3	CASSLAGQSSYNEQFF
TRBJ2-1	TRBV30	CAWSVQLVYNEQFF
TRBJ1-1	TRBV7-9	CASSLLQGVRAFF
TRBJ2-7	TRBV19	CASRPNRDRAYEQYF
TRBJ1-1	TRBV5-6	CASKLGWGLNTEAFF
TRBJ1-5	TRBV15	CATSSFTGDSNQPQHF
TRBJ2-1	TRBV5-4	CASSPGQGASSYNEQFF
TRBJ2-7	TRBV7-8	CASRNLAGGVYEQYF
TRBJ2-7	TRBV28	CASKGRGTSGGEQYF
TRBJ1-1	TRBV12-2	CASRPKAFF
TRBJ2-3	TRBV27	CASSLLATSTDTQYF
TRBJ2-1	TRBV5-1	CASNSRETAYNEQFF
TRBJ1-6	TRBV5-6	CASSSQGTSYNSPLHF
TRBJ1-1	TRBV7-3	CASSLQRNTEAFF
TRBJ1-2	TRBV5-3	CARSPTENPNYGYTF
TRBJ2-7	TRBV18	CASSPPSARSYEQYF
TRBJ2-7	TRBV5-1	CASSLIGGTYEQYF
TRBJ1-1	TRBV5-1	CASRGGGNTEAFF
TRBJ2-7	TRBV6-1	CASSDLVGEYEQYF
TRBJ1-5	TRBV28	CASIQGFNQPQHF
TRBJ2-7	TRBV19	CAIGQGNEQYF
TRBJ1-1	TRBV6-5	CASSQTGVNTEAFF
TRBJ1-2	TRBV29-1	CSVGGGTYGYTF
TRBJ1-4	TRBV7-6	CASSLKDRGLGEKLFF
TRBJ1-1	TRBV5-1	CASSLSSAGHTEAFF
TRBJ2-3	TRBV9	CASSDSHGYTDTQYF
TRBJ1-5	TRBV6-6	CASVLSRGQPQHF
TRBJ2-7	TRBV7-9	CASSPKTGANDYEQYF
TRBJ1-2	TRBV18	CASSPSGQSGYTF
TRBJ1-5	TRBV6-6	CASSYDRPDQPQHF
TRBJ2-1	TRBV10-3	CAISIGLGVNNEQFF
TRBJ1-2	TRBV19	CASSPRDQGHYGYTF
TRBJ1-5	TRBV18	CASSKGVSNQPQHF
TRBJ1-3	TRBV7-8	CASSLTFSAGQATGNTIYF
TRBJ1-5	TRBV9	CASSQGFNQPQHF
TRBJ2-2	TRBV25-1	CASSDPRGTGGLTGELFF
TRBJ2-7	TRBV5-5	CASSFAGTTYEQYF
TRBJ1-2	TRBV15	CATSSRDRGTNYGYTF
TRBJ1-5	TRBV6-1	CASSLGGIWNQPQHF
TRBJ1-4	TRBV7-9	CASSPGQLNEKLFF
TRBJ2-1	TRBV7-9	CASSQQGVSVDNEQFF
TRBJ2-7	TRBV7-3	CASSPQHSLYEQYF